This TCR beta chain was obtained from a study of T cell repertoires in cytomegalovirus infection. Study in general: Public TCR beta signatures provided an indication of both CMV infection and a matching HLA type.

Using its own MiXCR run on the reads, TCRdb lists one record per CDR3 protein. Here the sample spans 450,000 to 550,000 distinct CDR3 sequences, about 42% being singletons. The CDR3 runs to 14 residues. Germline CDR1 and CDR2: SGHVS and FQNEAQ. Points on this clonotype: Its antigen is undetermined. Mismatch with germline at one junction end may stem from a read error.

Material: cultured PBMCs, obtained from culture after CMV antigen stimulation. This chain uses TRBV7-8 with TRBJ1-6; D gene ambiguous. The receptor comes from a human donor in good health (CMV status not recorded). Some clones in this sample may be carry-over from other donors' samples. CDR3 in DNA: TGTGCCAGCAGCCTAGCAGGCAATAATTCACCCCTCCACTTT. This translates into CASSLAGNNSPLHF.